The clone carrying this T cell receptor (beta chain) was picked up a small number of times. Its antigen is not identified. The J segment lost 6 bases and the V segment lost 6 bases, leaving 8 bases of the junction unmatched. The CDR3 sequence is 14 residues long. Germline values: CDR1 DFQATT, CDR2 SNEGSKA (reference sequence). This sample stems from a study of T-cell reconstitution after alpha-beta-depleted transplantation in children. General study findings and limits: The main origin of T-cell counts and diversity one year after transplant was newly produced T cells. In some patients, recipient T cells and intrathymic progenitors surviving conditioning explained high day-60 diversity. About two months after transplant, alpha-beta T cells reportedly came from several hundred expanded graft clones.

The authors prepared the TCRbeta library with unique molecular identifiers. In TCRdb, the PCR reads were re-called with MiXCR into one record per CDR3 protein. This sample carries 250,000 to 400,000 distinct CDR3 sequences, around 20% of them seen once, and the ten largest clones take 10% to 11%. This chain connects TRBV20-1 to TRBJ2-7; 13 nucleotides agree with TRBD2. The source was PBMCs, mostly from graft donor cells, collected 180 days after TCRalphabeta/CD19-depleted stem cell transplant. The TCR sequence derives from a male patient under 18 who had a stem cell transplant for acute lymphoblastic leukemia, so the T cells may come from the graft donor. The CDR3, as DNA: TGCAGTGCCCTAGGACTAGCGGGAGCAACCGAGCAGTACTTC. Protein product: CSALGLAGATEQYF.